One sample yielded the 19 T cell receptor beta chains listed below, sequenced in a study of persistence of HIV-infected CD4 T cells (dated by TCRdb to 2018 to 2020). Per the publication, the treatment or condition label means: suppressive antiretroviral therapy. Cells were stimulated with lysates of CMV-infected fibroblasts at approximately 9 ug/mL. Responding CD4+ T cells were sorted by upregulation of both CD40 ligand and CD69. The immunoSEQ hsTCRB assay version 4 in survey mode was used to sequence TCRbeta repertoires from genomic DNA. This immuneACCESS table, as held by TCRdb, lists in-frame sequences with V and J called but not all clones. Of the missing ones, under half trace to an unresolved V gene in checked studies; the others have no known cause. The sample table records 10,000 to 15,000 clones; approximately 75% of these occur just once. Jointly, the top ten make up about a sixth of the sample.

Their specific antigens are unknown. Sequenced material: CD4+ T cells sorted from PBMCs after approximately 18-hour stimulation, taken from a patient who received antiretroviral therapy. The sample's cell subset or site label, in plain terms: CD40L+CD69+ CD4 T cells responding to CMV lysate. The receptors come from an adult man with HIV who was CMV-seropositive.

V usage is TRBV15 and J usage is TRBJ2-4; TRBD1 matches 8 bases. The CDR3 sequence is 17 residues long. Germline trimming cut 5 bases from V and 0 bases from J; bases unmatched to any gene: 9. CDR1 LNHNV and CDR2 YYDKDF come from the germline V gene (reference sequence). CDR3 bases: TGTGCCACCAGCGGCCGGACAGGGACACTAGCCAAAAACATTCAGTACTTC. Protein: CATSGRTGTLAKNIQYF. Filled out from reference TRBV15 and TRBJ2-4, the complete variable domain reads DAMVIQNPRYQVTQFGKPVTLSCSQTLNHNVMYWYQQKSSQAPKLLFHYYDKDFNNEADTPDNFQSRRPNTSFCFLDIRSPGLGDTAMYLCATSGRTGTLAKNIQYFGAGTRLSVL.

About this clone itself: The same CDR3 is also encoded by other DNA sequences in this sample. The chain is built from TRBV28 and TRBJ2-1; no clear D gene. Germline V lookup: CDR1 MDHEN, CDR2 SYDVKM. The CDR3 has 12 residues. V lost 6 bases and J 4 bases, leaving 7 bases between the germline ends. The CDR3 DNA sequence: TGTGCCAGCAGCCTGGAATACAATGAGCAGTTCTTC. Translated, it gives CASSLEYNEQFF.

The gene calls are TRBV25-1 and TRBJ2-7; 11 bases align to TRBD1. The CDR3 has 14 amino acids. V lost 8 bases to trimming and J lost 3 bases; unmatched junction nucleotides: 6. CDR1 and CDR2 from the germline V gene are MGHDK and SYGVNS. The CDR3 is CASDPGTGGYEQYF. The CDR3 nucleotides are TGTGCCAGCGACCCCGGGACAGGGGGCTACGAGCAGTACTTC.

In its sample, this clone was seen once. This chain links TRBV7-9 with TRBJ2-4; D assignment may be TRBD1 or TRBD2 (5 bases each). This CDR3 region has 14 residues. Germline assignment: CDR1 SEHNR and CDR2 FQNEAQ (reference sequence). The V gene lost 5 bases and the J gene lost 9 bases, with 17 bases spanning the gap. The CDR3, as DNA: TGTGCCAGCAGCCTACTCGGGACGTTGGGCATTCAGTACTTC. This codes for CASSLLGTLGIQYF.

The chain recombines TRBV2 with TRBJ1-1; D uncertain. The CDR3 covers 12 residues. With 6 bases removed from V and 5 bases from J, the gap between germline ends came to 10 bases. The germline gives CDR1 SNHLY, CDR2 FYNNEI. DNA of the CDR3: TGTGCCAGCAGAGCCACAGTTACTGAAGCTTTCTTT. It is translated as CASRATVTEAFF.

By sample fraction, this clone is medium-sized. This chain joins TRBV4-1 and TRBJ2-2, with TRBD1 identical over 7 bases. Germline trimming cut 0 bases from V and 4 bases from J; bases unmatched to any gene: 2. This CDR3 has 15 amino acids. CDR1 is MGHRA and CDR2 is YSYEKL in the germline V gene. CDR3 loop: CASSQENRGTGELFF. CDR3 bases: TGCGCCAGCAGCCAAGAGAACAGGGGCACCGGGGAGCTGTTTTTT.

The J gene is TRBJ1-6, the V gene TRBV5-1; 7 bases fit TRBD1. Germline V lookup: CDR1 SGHRS, CDR2 YFSETQ. The V segment lost 0 bases and the J segment 9 bases; nucleotides outside the gene matches: 6. The CDR3 is 15 residues long. This CDR3 is CASSLGQGLLSPLHF. CDR3 sequence (DNA): TGCGCCAGCAGCTTGGGACAGGGTTTACTTTCACCCCTCCACTTT.

This clone occurred a few times. The chain has TRBV6-5 and TRBJ2-3, with 11 bases fitting TRBD2. Germline V gene sequence: CDR1 MNHEY, CDR2 SVGAGI. This CDR3 is built from 14 residues. V lost 6 bases and J lost 6; bases outside the gene matches: 5. Here the CDR3 DNA reads TGTGCCAGCAGCCGTAGCGGGGGGGCGGATACGCAGTATTTT. It translates to CASSRSGGADTQYF.

The rearrangement uses TRBV24-1 and TRBJ1-5; 7 positions agree with TRBD1. This CDR3 is 14 amino acids long. V shed 6 bases, J shed 3 bases, and the junction held 4 bases outside the gene matches. Germline V gene lookup returns CDR1 KGHDR and CDR2 SFDVKD. Here the CDR3 reads CATSLTGPNQPQHF. Written as DNA, the CDR3 is TGTGCCACCAGTTTGACAGGGCCCAATCAGCCCCAGCATTTT.

This clone occurred a few times. The V and J genes are TRBV7-6 and TRBJ2-7, with D possibly being TRBD1 (5 bases). The CDR3 runs 14 residues. Trimming took off 0 bases at V and 2 bases at J, with 8 bases between the two ends. CDR1 and CDR2 (germline): SGHVS, FNYEAQ. This CDR3 reads CASSLAPGTYEQYF. The CDR3 nucleotides read TGTGCCAGCAGCTTAGCCCCAGGGACCTACGAGCAGTACTTC.

The chain links TRBV19 to TRBJ2-7, with no clear D. The germline V gene has CDR1 LNHDA and CDR2 SQIVND (reference sequence). V was clipped by 5 bases and J by 0 bases, with 11 bases between them. This CDR3 has 14 residues. The CDR3 region has the DNA TGTGCCAGTAGTCAGTCCGGGTCCTCCTACGAGCAGTACTTC. Translation: CASSQSGSSYEQYF.

Written as DNA, the CDR3 is TGTGCCAGCAGCTTACGAGCGGGGGGATCCTACGAGCAGTACTTC. The encoded protein is CASSLRAGGSYEQYF. The chain carries TRBV11-1 and TRBJ2-7; 9 nucleotides agree with TRBD2. The germline V gene has CDR1 SGHAT and CDR2 FQDESV (reference sequence). The CDR3 runs 15 residues. Trimming cost V 2 bases and J 1 base; bases outside gene matches: 3.

Only a few counts were recorded for this clone. This chain uses TRBV5-1 with TRBJ1-2; TRBD1 is a possible D gene (5 bases). This CDR3 has 16 amino acids. Trimming took off 4 bases at V and 6 bases at J, with 22 bases between the two ends. In germline, CDR1 is SGHRS, CDR2 YFSETQ. This CDR3 is CASSPPRWGAGDGYTF. The CDR3 DNA sequence: TGCGCCAGCAGCCCCCCAAGGTGGGGCGCAGGAGATGGCTACACCTTC.

This clone was detected only once. This rearrangement joins TRBV5-1 to TRBJ2-3; 10 bases are shared with TRBD2. The CDR3 runs to 17 residues. The junction had 8 bases not matched to a gene; V was cut back by 2 bases and J by 2 bases. CDR1 is SGHRS, CDR2 YFSETQ, per germline. The CDR3, as DNA: TGCGCCAGCAGCTTCAGGCTAGCGGGGGACACCACAGATACGCAGTATTTT. This encodes CASSFRLAGDTTDTQYF.

This clone was recorded a few times. The rearrangement uses TRBV24-1 and TRBJ1-6, with D possibly being TRBD1 (6 bases). Trimming cost V 7 bases and J 10 bases, with 16 bases left between them. This CDR3 region has 14 residues. CDR1 and CDR2 (germline): KGHDR, SFDVKD. The CDR3 loop reads CATRFTGSGSPLHF. CDR3 DNA sequence: TGTGCCACCAGATTTACAGGGTCCGGCTCACCCCTCCACTTT.

In its sample, this clone was seen once. The V gene is TRBV2, the J gene TRBJ2-7; TRBD1 might be the D (5 bases). V gave up 4 bases and J gave up 3 bases, with 10 bases separating them. The CDR3 has 13 amino acids. CDR1 is SNHLY, CDR2 FYNNEI, per germline. DNA for the CDR3: TGTGCCAGCAGTGGACAGTCCGGCTACGAGCAGTACTTC. This codes for CASSGQSGYEQYF. The full variable domain, with the rest looked up from reference TRBV2 and TRBJ2-7, is EPEVTQTPSHQVTQMGQEVILRCVPISNHLYFYWYRQILGQKVEFLVSFYNNEISEKSEIFDDQFSVERPDGSNFTLKIRSTKLEDSAMYFCASSGQSGYEQYFGPGTRLTVT.

A few counts support this clone. This chain links TRBV18 with TRBJ1-1, with 9 positions matching TRBD1. Germline lookup yields CDR1 KGHSH and CDR2 LQKENI. The ends lost 3 bases at V and 1 base at J; junction bases unmatched: 3. The CDR3 is 15 amino acids. This chain's CDR3 is CASSPGTGKNTEAFF. CDR3 nucleotide sequence: TGTGCCAGCTCACCCGGGACAGGGAAGAACACTGAAGCTTTCTTT.

The sample holds a few counts of this clone. The gene calls are TRBV7-9 and TRBJ1-1; D is unclear. The germline V gene has CDR1 SEHNR and CDR2 FQNEAQ (reference sequence). With 6 bases removed from V and 7 bases from J, the gap between germline ends came to 9 bases. The CDR3 length is 11 residues. The CDR3: CASSSTYEAFF. The CDR3 DNA reads TGTGCCAGCAGTTCTACTTATGAAGCTTTCTTT.

This chain joins TRBV3-1 (or the pseudogene TRBV3-2) and TRBJ2-1; possible D gene TRBD2, 6 bases. Germline CDR1 and CDR2: LGHDT and YNNKEL (reference sequence). The V end lost 0 bases, the J end lost 2 bases, and 11 bases lay between the germline ends. CDR3 length: 16 amino acids. The CDR3 region is CASSQDGSGAYNEQFF. As DNA, the CDR3 is TGTGCCAGCAGCCAAGACGGGTCGGGGGCCTACAATGAGCAGTTCTTC.